The rows below give T cell receptor beta chains drawn from one sample of a study of T-cell memory formation after mild COVID-19. TCRdb re-called the 5' RACE reads with MiXCR, one entry per CDR3 protein. This table holds about 27,000 distinct CDR3 sequences, about 15% found once. The sequencing sample was made of PBMCs or a T cell subset sorted from them (not recorded which). The receptors derive from an adult who had mild COVID-19 (a few samples of this study predate the infection). Cell type and time point are not known. Each CDR3 is given with its conserved first and last residue. The order of the fields is clone size, V gene, J gene, D gene, CDR3 DNA, CDR3 protein. A D gene is named only where the DNA matches it firmly. Expanded clones are given a class, and other clones once, few, many or no size at all.

clone size: many
V gene: TRBV9
J gene: TRBJ2-5
D gene: TRBD2
CDR3 DNA: TGTGCCAGCAGCGTATCTTCACTAGCGAGGGAGACCCAGTACTTC
CDR3 protein: CASSVSSLARETQYF

clone size: many
V gene: TRBV7-3
J gene: TRBJ2-1
D gene: NA
CDR3 DNA: TGTGCCAGCAGCTTATTTTACAGGTCCGTCGGCTCCTACAATGAGCAGTTCTTC
CDR3 protein: CASSLFYRSVGSYNEQFF

clone size: many
V gene: TRBV6-6
J gene: TRBJ1-2
D gene: TRBD1
CDR3 DNA: TGTGCCAGCAGGCCCGGACAGGGCTCTAACTATGGCTACACCTTC
CDR3 protein: CASRPGQGSNYGYTF

clone size: many
V gene: TRBV25-1
J gene: TRBJ2-2
D gene: TRBD1
CDR3 DNA: TGTGCCAGCAAGGGACAGGGGCTAGGTCCCGGGGAGCTGTTTTTT
CDR3 protein: CASKGQGLGPGELFF

clone size: many
V gene: TRBV6-5
J gene: TRBJ2-5
D gene: NA
CDR3 DNA: TGTGCCAGCAGTTCGCTGCAGGGTACAATAATATGGACCCAGTACTTC
CDR3 protein: CASSSLQGTIIWTQYF

clone size: many
V gene: TRBV6-7
J gene: TRBJ2-1
D gene: NA
CDR3 DNA: TGTGCCAGCAGTTACTCGAGTATCCCTACTGGAGAGGTGCAGTTCTTC
CDR3 protein: CASSYSSIPTGEVQFF

clone size: once
V gene: TRBV7-6
J gene: TRBJ2-1
D gene: TRBD2
CDR3 DNA: TGTGCCAGCAGCCCGGGGGTAGCGGGAGTAGCTCCCAATGAGCAGTTCTTC
CDR3 protein: CASSPGVAGVAPNEQFF

clone size: many
V gene: TRBV7-9
J gene: TRBJ2-1
D gene: TRBD2
CDR3 DNA: TGTGCCAGCAGCCCCGGGACTAGTATAAATGAGCAGTTCTTC
CDR3 protein: CASSPGTSINEQFF

clone size: many
V gene: TRBV5-1
J gene: TRBJ2-5
D gene: TRBD2
CDR3 DNA: TGCGCCAGCAGTTTTAGCGGGGTGAAAGAGACCCAGTACTTC
CDR3 protein: CASSFSGVKETQYF

clone size: few
V gene: TRBV19
J gene: TRBJ1-2
D gene: TRBD1
CDR3 DNA: TGTGCCAGTAGTCTCAGCCGGGGACAGGGGTATGGCTACACCTTC
CDR3 protein: CASSLSRGQGYGYTF

clone size: medium-sized
V gene: TRBV28
J gene: TRBJ2-7
D gene: NA
CDR3 DNA: TGTGCCAGCAGTTTTTTCGGTCACCGCTCCTACGAGCAGTACTTC
CDR3 protein: CASSFFGHRSYEQYF

clone size: NA
V gene: TRBV7-8
J gene: TRBJ2-5
D gene: TRBD1
CDR3 DNA: TGTGCCAGCAGTCTTCCCCCAGGAGGGACAGGGATACAAGAGACCCAGTACTTC
CDR3 protein: CASSLPPGGTGIQETQYF

clone size: NA
V gene: TRBV7-9
J gene: TRBJ2-1
D gene: TRBD2
CDR3 DNA: TGTGCCAGCAGCTCCGAGACTAGCGGGCCCTACAATGAGCAGTTCTTC
CDR3 protein: CASSSETSGPYNEQFF

clone size: few
V gene: TRBV5-1
J gene: TRBJ2-5
D gene: TRBD2
CDR3 DNA: TGCGCCAGCAGCTCCCCTATGGGGGGGCAAGAGACCCAGTACTTC
CDR3 protein: CASSSPMGGQETQYF

clone size: many
V gene: TRBV7-3
J gene: TRBJ2-5
D gene: TRBD2
CDR3 DNA: TGTGCCAGCAGCTTGGGTAGCGGGACCCTTCAGTCGACCCAGTACTTC
CDR3 protein: CASSLGSGTLQSTQYF

clone size: medium-sized
V gene: TRBV5-1
J gene: TRBJ1-1
D gene: NA
CDR3 DNA: TGCGCCAGCAAGCAGATGGGGGGTTCGGACACTGAAGCTTTCTTT
CDR3 protein: CASKQMGGSDTEAFF

clone size: many
V gene: TRBV7-9
J gene: TRBJ2-3
D gene: NA
CDR3 DNA: TGTGCCAGCAGCTTAGCTAGCGGATACACAGATACGCAGTATTTT
CDR3 protein: CASSLASGYTDTQYF

clone size: few
V gene: TRBV3-1
J gene: TRBJ2-1
D gene: TRBD2
CDR3 DNA: TGTGCCAGCAGCCACGCTAGCGGGACCTACAATGAGCAGTTCTTC
CDR3 protein: CASSHASGTYNEQFF

clone size: many
V gene: TRBV20-1
J gene: TRBJ2-3
D gene: NA
CDR3 DNA: TGCAGTGCTAGTCCCCCGGGCGCAGATACGCAGTATTTT
CDR3 protein: CSASPPGADTQYF

clone size: many
V gene: TRBV2
J gene: TRBJ2-3
D gene: TRBD2
CDR3 DNA: TGTGCCAGCAGAGCCAATCGTAATAGCGGGGGGACGACAGATACGCAGTATTTT
CDR3 protein: CASRANRNSGGTTDTQYF

clone size: few
V gene: TRBV12-3/TRBV12-4
J gene: TRBJ2-1
D gene: NA
CDR3 DNA: TGTGCCAGCAGTTTGGGGCTCCGCTTGGATGAGCAGTTCTTC
CDR3 protein: CASSLGLRLDEQFF

clone size: NA
V gene: TRBV4-3
J gene: TRBJ2-2
D gene: TRBD2
CDR3 DNA: TGCGCCAGCAGCCCGGGGGTAGCGGGAGTCGACACCGGGGAGCTGTTTTTT
CDR3 protein: CASSPGVAGVDTGELFF

clone size: many
V gene: TRBV10-3
J gene: TRBJ2-7
D gene: NA
CDR3 DNA: TGTGCCATCAGTGAGTCTCCAGGGATCGGTGGCGAGCAGTACTTC
CDR3 protein: CAISESPGIGGEQYF

clone size: NA
V gene: TRBV5-1
J gene: TRBJ2-7
D gene: TRBD2
CDR3 DNA: TGCGCCAGCACCCCGGGACTAGCGGGGGGTCCCTACGAGCAGTACTTC
CDR3 protein: CASTPGLAGGPYEQYF

clone size: many
V gene: TRBV10-3
J gene: TRBJ2-3
D gene: TRBD1
CDR3 DNA: TGTGCCATCAGTGGGACAGGCTTCGCAGATACGCAGTATTTT
CDR3 protein: CAISGTGFADTQYF

clone size: many
V gene: TRBV5-1
J gene: TRBJ2-3
D gene: TRBD2
CDR3 DNA: TGCGCCAGCAGCTTGAAGACTAGCCTGAGCACAGATACGCAGTATTTT
CDR3 protein: CASSLKTSLSTDTQYF

clone size: NA
V gene: TRBV12-3/TRBV12-4
J gene: TRBJ2-5
D gene: NA
CDR3 DNA: TGTGCCAGCAGTTTAGAGACTGGGGTGGAGACCCAGTACTTC
CDR3 protein: CASSLETGVETQYF

clone size: NA
V gene: TRBV21-1
J gene: TRBJ1-4
D gene: NA
CDR3 DNA: TGTGCCAGCAGCCCACGCCATTCCTGTGGTAATGAAAAACTGTTTTTT
CDR3 protein: CASSPRHSCGNEKLFF

clone size: medium-sized
V gene: TRBV7-3
J gene: TRBJ2-1
D gene: TRBD2
CDR3 DNA: TGTGCCAGCAGCTCGGGACTAGGAGTGAATGAGCAGTTCTTC
CDR3 protein: CASSSGLGVNEQFF

clone size: many
V gene: TRBV12-3/TRBV12-4
J gene: TRBJ2-7
D gene: TRBD1
CDR3 DNA: TGTGCCAGCAGAGGGACAGGGGGCTCCTACGAGCAGTACTTC
CDR3 protein: CASRGTGGSYEQYF

clone size: NA
V gene: TRBV12-3/TRBV12-4
J gene: TRBJ2-1
D gene: TRBD2
CDR3 DNA: TGTGCCAGCAGTCCCCTCATGACTAGCGGGGCTAACAATGAGCAGTTCTTC
CDR3 protein: CASSPLMTSGANNEQFF

clone size: many
V gene: TRBV4-3
J gene: TRBJ2-7
D gene: TRBD2
CDR3 DNA: TGCGCCAGCAGCCAACGACTAGCGGGAGTTTACGAGCAGTACTTC
CDR3 protein: CASSQRLAGVYEQYF

clone size: many
V gene: TRBV5-1
J gene: TRBJ2-5
D gene: NA
CDR3 DNA: TGCGCCAGCAGCAGGCCCGGGACACACCAAGAGACCCAGTACTTC
CDR3 protein: CASSRPGTHQETQYF

clone size: many
V gene: TRBV14
J gene: TRBJ2-7
D gene: TRBD2
CDR3 DNA: TGTGCCAGCAGCCAAGACCACACGGTTGGCTGGGGGGAGGGGCCCTACGAGCAGTACTTC
CDR3 protein: CASSQDHTVGWGEGPYEQYF

clone size: once
V gene: TRBV7-2
J gene: TRBJ2-3
D gene: NA
CDR3 DNA: TGTGCCAGCAGCTTAGAAGGAGGGGCAGATACGCAGTATTTT
CDR3 protein: CASSLEGGADTQYF

clone size: many
V gene: TRBV4-3
J gene: TRBJ2-2
D gene: NA
CDR3 DNA: TGCGCCAGCAGCCAAGGGTCCGCGAACACCGGGGAGCTGTTTTTT
CDR3 protein: CASSQGSANTGELFF

clone size: many
V gene: TRBV3-1
J gene: TRBJ2-1
D gene: TRBD2
CDR3 DNA: TGTGCCAGCAGCCAAGATTTGACTAGCGGGAGTGTTGGTGAGCAGTTCTTC
CDR3 protein: CASSQDLTSGSVGEQFF

clone size: many
V gene: TRBV7-2
J gene: TRBJ2-3
D gene: TRBD2
CDR3 DNA: TGTGCCAGCAGCTCAAAACTAGCGGGAGGACGAGATACGCAGTATTTT
CDR3 protein: CASSSKLAGGRDTQYF

clone size: NA
V gene: TRBV12-3/TRBV12-4
J gene: TRBJ2-1
D gene: NA
CDR3 DNA: TGTGCCAGCGACAGTTTCGGTTTAGTGGGGAGCTCCTACAATGAGCAGTTCTTC
CDR3 protein: CASDSFGLVGSSYNEQFF

clone size: many
V gene: TRBV12-3/TRBV12-4
J gene: TRBJ1-1
D gene: NA
CDR3 DNA: TGTGCCAGCAGTCCACGGGCGCAGAACACTGAAGCTTTCTTT
CDR3 protein: CASSPRAQNTEAFF

clone size: medium-sized
V gene: TRBV6-6
J gene: TRBJ2-7
D gene: TRBD2
CDR3 DNA: TGTGCCAGCAGTACCGGGACAATTAGCGGGAGTGGTTACGAGCAGTACTTC
CDR3 protein: CASSTGTISGSGYEQYF

clone size: many
V gene: TRBV2
J gene: TRBJ1-4
D gene: NA
CDR3 DNA: TGTGCCAGCAGTGATCCCGGGGCAACTAATGAAAAACTGTTTTTT
CDR3 protein: CASSDPGATNEKLFF

clone size: many
V gene: TRBV15
J gene: TRBJ2-7
D gene: NA
CDR3 DNA: TGTGCCACCAGCAGATCCAGACTAGCCTACGAGCAGTACTTC
CDR3 protein: CATSRSRLAYEQYF

clone size: many
V gene: TRBV10-3
J gene: TRBJ2-3
D gene: TRBD2
CDR3 DNA: TGTGCCATCAAGGGGACTAGCGGGGCCGGAGATACGCAGTATTTT
CDR3 protein: CAIKGTSGAGDTQYF

clone size: many
V gene: TRBV9
J gene: TRBJ2-1
D gene: TRBD2
CDR3 DNA: TGTGCCAGCAGCGGTAGCGGGAGAAAGGGGAATGAGCAGTTCTTC
CDR3 protein: CASSGSGRKGNEQFF

clone size: many
V gene: TRBV19
J gene: TRBJ2-7
D gene: TRBD1
CDR3 DNA: TGTGCCAGTGCAATACCGGGACAGGGATACGAGCAGTACTTC
CDR3 protein: CASAIPGQGYEQYF

clone size: many
V gene: TRBV5-1
J gene: TRBJ2-5
D gene: TRBD2
CDR3 DNA: TGCGCCAGCAGCCTCCAGACTAGCGGGGGGTCAGAGACCCAGTACTTC
CDR3 protein: CASSLQTSGGSETQYF

clone size: NA
V gene: TRBV5-1
J gene: TRBJ2-1
D gene: NA
CDR3 DNA: TGCGCCAGCAGGTTGGGACTCCGGGAGCAGTTCTTC
CDR3 protein: CASRLGLREQFF